One sample yielded the 26 T cell receptor beta chains listed below, sequenced in a study of blood T cell repertoires in COVID-19. TCRdb's copy holds only in-frame clones and misses some; the assay was immunoSEQ multiplex PCR. The sample comprises fewer than 200,000 clones, about 75% of which are singletons, and approximately 26% rests with the top ten. Sample: peripheral blood. The receptors were sampled from a woman between 65 and 79 years old with acute or convalescent COVID-19.

The genes are TRBV5-1 and TRBJ2-5; the match to TRBD2 covers 10 bases. This CDR3 is built from 15 residues. J gave up 5 bases and V 5 bases, and 9 bases lay outside the gene matches. Germline loops: CDR1 SGHRS, CDR2 YFSETQ. The CDR3 nucleotides read TGCGCCAGCAGTCCTAGCGGGAGAAGGGAGGAGACCCAGTACTTC. Its protein product is CASSPSGRREETQYF.

The chain links TRBV18 to TRBJ2-1, with 10 bases fitting TRBD1. The CDR3 length is 15 residues. CDR1 is KGHSH, CDR2 LQKENI, per germline. V trimming: 5 bases; J trimming: 6 bases; junction bases outside the gene matches: 7. The CDR3 DNA reads as TGTGCCAGCTCAAGGGACAGGGGTATGTCCAATGAGCAGTTCTTC. It codes for CASSRDRGMSNEQFF.

The chain recombines TRBV15 with TRBJ2-7, with D possibly TRBD1 on 5 matching bases. Trimming left V 0 bases short and J 3 bases short, with 12 bases between. The CDR3 covers 15 residues. Looked up from germline, CDR1 is LNHNV and CDR2 is YYDKDF (reference sequence). The CDR3 region is CATSRDLAGNYEQYF. CDR3 bases: TGTGCCACCAGCAGAGATCTGGCAGGGAACTACGAGCAGTACTTC.

The V gene is TRBV3-1 (or the pseudogene TRBV3-2), the J gene TRBJ2-7, with 8 nucleotides matching TRBD1. Germline CDR1 is LGHDT and CDR2 is YNNKEL (reference sequence). J gave up 9 bases and V 4 bases, and 8 bases lay outside the gene matches. This CDR3 has 13 residues. CDR3 protein: CASSRTGPLAQYF. CDR3 nucleotides: TGTGCCAGCAGCCGGACAGGGCCGTTGGCGCAGTACTTC.

The genes are TRBV7-9 and TRBJ1-1; D possibly corresponds to TRBD1 (5 bases). CDR1 is SEHNR and CDR2 is FQNEAQ in the germline V gene (reference sequence). V dropped 4 bases and J dropped 3 bases, with 9 bases sitting between them. The CDR3 runs 13 residues. The CDR3 nucleotides read TGTGCCAGCAGCTGGGTAGGGGACACTGAAGCTTTCTTT. Its protein product is CASSWVGDTEAFF. The variable domain in full, completed from reference TRBV7-9 and TRBJ1-1, reads DTGVSQNPRHKITKRGQNVTFRCDPISEHNRLYWYRQTLGQGPEFLTYFQNEAQLEKSRLLSDRFSAERPKGSFSTLEIQRTEQGDSAMYLCASSWVGDTEAFFGQGTRLTVV.

This sequence joins TRBV29-1 and TRBJ1-4; 8 bases fit TRBD1. Germline values: CDR1 SQVTM, CDR2 ANQGSEA. The CDR3 totals 14 residues. V lost 7 bases and J lost 0; bases outside the gene matches: 4. Here the CDR3 reads CSARQGSTNEKLFF. CDR3 coding DNA: TGCAGCGCTCGACAGGGGTCAACTAATGAAAAACTGTTTTTT.

The J gene is TRBJ2-1, the V gene TRBV6-6; D might be TRBD1 (6 bases). This CDR3 is built from 15 residues. V shed 4 bases and J shed 5 bases, with 15 bases lying between them. Per the germline V gene, CDR1 is MNHNY and CDR2 is SVGAGI (reference sequence). DNA for the CDR3: TGTGCCAGCAGTTCTACAGGGTTTTCTGACAATGAGCAGTTCTTC. Protein sequence: CASSSTGFSDNEQFF.

The J gene is TRBJ2-2, the V gene TRBV2; the match to TRBD2 covers 8 bases. Trimming removed 2 bases from V and 2 bases from J; junction bases left unmatched: 4. CDR1 and CDR2 from the germline V gene are SNHLY and FYNNEI. CDR3 size: 16 residues. The CDR3: CASSELGTRNTGELFF. As DNA, the CDR3 is TGTGCCAGCAGTGAATTAGGGACTAGAAACACCGGGGAGCTGTTTTTT.

The chain carries TRBV19 and TRBJ2-1; 10 nucleotides agree with TRBD2. The germline gives CDR1 LNHDA, CDR2 SQIVND (reference sequence). V lost 0 bases, J lost 0 bases, and 5 bases stayed unmatched. The CDR3 totals 18 residues. In DNA form, the CDR3 reads TGTGCCAGTAGTATAGATAGGGCTAGCGGGGGCTCCTACAATGAGCAGTTCTTC. It specifies CASSIDRASGGSYNEQFF. The variable domain in full, with the rest retrieved from reference TRBV19 and TRBJ2-1, is DGGITQSPKYLFRKEGQNVTLSCEQNLNHDAMYWYRQDPGQGLRLIYYSQIVNDFQKGDIAEGYSVSREKKESFPLTVTSAQKNPTAFYLCASSIDRASGGSYNEQFFGPGTRLTVL.

V and J are TRBV5-1 and TRBJ1-6; 9 bases align to TRBD1. In germline, CDR1 is SGHRS, CDR2 YFSETQ. The CDR3 covers 15 residues. The junction had 3 bases not matched to a gene; V was cut back by 2 bases and J by 6 bases. This CDR3 is CASSLGQGTNSPLHF. The CDR3 bases are TGCGCCAGCAGCTTAGGACAGGGGACTAATTCACCCCTCCACTTT.

The chain recombines TRBV2 with TRBJ1-5; TRBD1 is a possible D gene (5 bases). V was clipped by 0 bases and J by 5 bases, with 11 bases between them. The CDR3 has 15 amino acids. Germline loops: CDR1 SNHLY, CDR2 FYNNEI. CDR3 sequence: CASSEADTRYQPQHF. In nucleotides, the CDR3 is TGTGCCAGCAGTGAAGCGGACACGCGATATCAGCCCCAGCATTTT.

The V and J genes are TRBV10-3 and TRBJ2-1; unclear D gene. Per germline, CDR1 ENHRY and CDR2 SYGVKD. This CDR3 region has 16 residues. Between the trimmed V and J ends, which lost 3 bases and 3 bases, there was a span of 15 bases. The CDR3 region has the DNA TGTGCCATCAGTGATGTTTCGTTCCTCCTCTACAATGAGCAGTTCTTC. As protein: CAISDVSFLLYNEQFF.

In its sample, this clone was seen a few times. J is TRBJ2-3 and V is TRBV5-4; tentative D call: TRBD2 (6 bases). Germline CDR1 is SGHNT and CDR2 is YYREEE (reference sequence). There are 16 residues in the CDR3. V shed 3 bases and J shed 0 bases, with 14 bases lying between them. The CDR3 protein is CASSSVVGTSTDTQYF. The DNA for the CDR3 is TGTGCCAGCAGCTCTGTAGTGGGGACTAGCACAGATACGCAGTATTTT.

The chain employs TRBV5-1 and TRBJ2-5; the D gene is possibly TRBD1 (5 bases). Germline assignment: CDR1 SGHRS and CDR2 YFSETQ. V lost 4 bases and J lost 4, with 14 bases in between. The CDR3 totals 14 residues. CDR3 nucleotide sequence: TGCGCCAGCAGCCCCCAATGGGGCGGAGAGACCCAGTACTTC. It is translated as CASSPQWGGETQYF.

This clone was counted between two and nine times. The genes are TRBV9 and TRBJ1-2; 8 nucleotides agree with TRBD1. Germline V gene sequence: CDR1 SGDLS, CDR2 YYNGEE. Losses at the gene ends were 4 bases for V and 7 bases for J; bases not matched to a gene: 12. This CDR3 contains 15 residues. In DNA form, the CDR3 reads TGTGCCAGCAGCAAAATGACAGGGGCGTCTATTGGCTACACCTTC. Amino acid sequence: CASSKMTGASIGYTF.

The J gene is TRBJ1-5, the V gene TRBV6-5; 7 nucleotides agree with TRBD1. Trimming took 8 bases from V and 7 from J; bases not matched to a gene: 11. The germline CDR1 and CDR2 sequences are MNHEY and SVGAGI. This CDR3 is built from 14 residues. DNA of the CDR3: TGTGCCAGCGAGGCTATAGGGGGCAGGCAGCCCCAGCATTTT. Its translation is CASEAIGGRQPQHF.

This chain uses TRBV11-3 with TRBJ1-3; possibly TRBD1 for D (5 bases). CDR1 and CDR2 from the germline V gene are SGHNT and YENEEA. V was trimmed by 0 bases and J by 0 bases, leaving 12 bases between them. This CDR3 is built from 17 residues. The CDR3 spells CASSLDGGASSGNTIYF. The DNA of the CDR3 is TGTGCCAGCAGCTTAGATGGAGGGGCAAGCTCTGGAAACACCATATATTTT.

J is TRBJ1-6 and V is TRBV3-1 (or the pseudogene TRBV3-2); 8 bases map to TRBD1. The CDR3 consists of 14 residues. Germline V gene data show CDR1 as LGHDT and CDR2 as YNNKEL (reference sequence). The V and J ends lost 3 bases and 7 bases, in that order; junction bases with no gene match: 2. The CDR3 DNA is TGTGCCAGCAGCCAGGGACAGGAGAATTCACCCCTCCACTTT. It encodes CASSQGQENSPLHF.

The CDR3 protein is CASSLGSTSGMFPGELFF. CDR3 in DNA: TGTGCCAGCAGCTTGGGGTCGACTAGCGGAATGTTTCCCGGGGAGCTGTTTTTT. This chain joins TRBV5-6 and TRBJ2-2, with 9 nucleotides matching TRBD2. J lost 6 bases, V lost 0 bases, and 12 bases had no gene match. This CDR3 is 18 amino acids long. The germline CDR1 and CDR2 sequences are SGHDT and YYEEEE.

The chain couples TRBV5-1 to TRBJ2-1; the match to TRBD2 covers 8 bases. The CDR3 runs 14 residues. CDR1 and CDR2 (germline): SGHRS, YFSETQ. The J segment lost 7 bases and the V segment lost 0 bases, leaving 3 bases of the junction unmatched. CDR3 bases: TGCGCCAGCAGCTTGGGCGGGAGGATAAATGAGCAGTTCTTC. Its protein is CASSLGGRINEQFF.

About this clone itself: This CDR3 is also generated by other DNA sequences in the sample. This chain joins TRBV24-1 and TRBJ2-1, with TRBD2 as a possible D gene (5 bases). Germline lookup yields CDR1 KGHDR and CDR2 SFDVKD. With 1 base removed from V and 5 bases from J, the gap between germline ends came to 8 bases. This CDR3 region has 14 residues. CDR3 region: CATSDLGGNNEQFF. In nucleotides, the CDR3 is TGTGCCACCAGTGATTTAGGAGGTAACAATGAGCAGTTCTTC.

This clone was found a few times. V and J are TRBV24-1 and TRBJ1-5; D is possibly TRBD1 (5 bases). CDR1 is KGHDR, CDR2 SFDVKD, per germline. The CDR3 has 14 residues. Trimming took 9 bases from V and 0 from J, leaving 11 bases between them. CDR3 in DNA: TGTGCCACCGGGGCGGGGGATAGCAATCAGCCCCAGCATTTT. Amino acid sequence: CATGAGDSNQPQHF.

The chain has TRBV7-3 and TRBJ2-1, with D tentatively TRBD2 (6 bases). V lost 3 bases and J 9 bases, leaving 21 bases between the germline ends. Germline V CDR1 and CDR2: SGHTA, FQGTGA. There are 16 residues in the CDR3. The CDR3 region has the DNA TGTGCCAGCAGCTTGGGGCCTAGTAGGGGACTGGCTGAGCAGTTCTTC. Its protein is CASSLGPSRGLAEQFF.

The chain is built from TRBV30 and TRBJ1-2, with D maybe TRBD1 (6 bases). The CDR3 has 13 residues. Germline CDR1 is GTSNPN and CDR2 is SVGIG (reference sequence). The V and J ends lost 5 bases and 4 bases respectively, with 14 bases between them. This CDR3 reads CAWETSDSYGYTF. DNA for the CDR3: TGTGCCTGGGAAACCTCGGACAGCTATGGCTACACCTTC.

This clone appeared a few times. The V gene is TRBV3-1 (or the pseudogene TRBV3-2), the J gene TRBJ2-4; D perhaps matches TRBD1 (6 bases). CDR1 and CDR2 (germline): LGHDT, YNNKEL (reference sequence). The V and J ends lost 4 bases and 0 bases respectively, with 19 bases between them. This CDR3 is 18 amino acids long. This CDR3 is CASSLAGTSTQAKNIQYF. The CDR3, as DNA: TGTGCCAGCAGCCTCGCCGGGACATCCACTCAAGCCAAAAACATTCAGTACTTC.

This clone was counted a single time. CDR3 region: CASRRLAGTGELFF. CDR3 nucleotides: TGTGCCAGCAGGAGACTAGCGGGCACCGGGGAGCTGTTTTTT. The rearrangement uses TRBV2 and TRBJ2-2, with 10 bases identical to TRBD2. Per the germline V gene, CDR1 is SNHLY and CDR2 is FYNNEI. The CDR3 spans 14 residues. J was trimmed by 4 bases and V by 6 bases; bases with no gene match: 2.